The 24 T cell receptor beta chains below come from one sample, sequenced in a study of blood T cell repertoires in COVID-19. Only in-frame clones appear in the TCRdb table, and some are missing; sequencing was by immunoSEQ multiplex PCR. Among around 140,000 clones listed, about 80% were seen once. The sequenced sample was peripheral blood. These receptors all stem from a human donor in a cohort sampled during active COVID-19.

The V and J genes are TRBV7-9 and TRBJ2-3; 8 nucleotides line up with TRBD2. The germline V gene encodes CDR1 SEHNR and CDR2 FQNEAQ (reference sequence). J lost 3 bases, V lost 1 base, and 3 bases had no gene match. The CDR3 spans 15 residues. In DNA form, the CDR3 reads TGTGCCAGCAGCTTAGACCGGGGGGGTACAGATACGCAGTATTTT. It specifies CASSLDRGGTDTQYF. Supplemented by reference TRBV7-9 and TRBJ2-3, the full variable domain reads DTGVSQNPRHKITKRGQNVTFRCDPISEHNRLYWYRQTLGQGPEFLTYFQNEAQLEKSRLLSDRFSAERPKGSFSTLEIQRTEQGDSAMYLCASSLDRGGTDTQYFGPGTRLTVL.

The chain is built from TRBV9 and TRBJ2-1; 9 bases align to TRBD1. Trimming took 4 bases from V and 1 from J; bases not matched to a gene: 15. The CDR3 totals 19 residues. Germline CDR1 SGDLS, CDR2 YYNGEE. CDR3 in DNA: TGTGCCAGCAGCCCGCGAGTGAGACAGGGGGTTGGGTCCTACAATGAGCAGTTCTTC. Translation: CASSPRVRQGVGSYNEQFF. The full variable domain, its missing parts supplied by reference TRBV9 and TRBJ2-1, is DSGVTQTPKHLITATGQRVTLRCSPRSGDLSVYWYQQSLDQGLQFLIQYYNGEERAKGNILERFSAQQFPDLHSELNLSSLELGDSALYFCASSPRVRQGVGSYNEQFFGPGTRLTVL.

CDR3 in DNA: TGTGCCAGCTCATTCCTAGCGGGAGAGTCCCCTGGGGCCAACGTCCTGACTTTC. This encodes CASSFLAGESPGANVLTF. The chain couples TRBV18 to TRBJ2-6, with 10 positions matching TRBD2. Trimming took 5 bases from V and 2 from J; bases not matched to a gene: 9. CDR1 is KGHSH, CDR2 LQKENI, per germline. The CDR3 contains 18 residues.

On this clone itself: Distinct nucleotide sequences in the sample also encode this CDR3. V gene TRBV5-1 combines with J gene TRBJ1-1, with D tentatively TRBD1 (5 bases). The germline V gene encodes CDR1 SGHRS and CDR2 YFSETQ. This CDR3 is 13 amino acids long. V shed 4 bases and J shed 5 bases, with 12 bases lying between them. In DNA form, the CDR3 reads TGCGCCAGCAGCCCCCAGGGAGGGACTGAAGCTTTCTTT. It encodes CASSPQGGTEAFF.

J is TRBJ2-7 and V is TRBV19; D call uncertain. Between the trimmed V and J ends, which lost 6 bases and 0 bases, there was a span of 15 bases. Germline V gives CDR1 LNHDA, CDR2 SQIVND (reference sequence). The CDR3 extends over 15 amino acids. CDR3 in amino acids: CASRGPTLASYEQYF. CDR3 nucleotide sequence: TGTGCCAGTAGGGGCCCAACCTTGGCCTCCTACGAGCAGTACTTC.

The V and J genes are TRBV19 and TRBJ2-2; 12 nucleotides match TRBD2. CDR3 length: 16 amino acids. In germline, CDR1 is LNHDA, CDR2 SQIVND (reference sequence). J was trimmed by 3 bases and V by 5 bases; bases with no gene match: 4. CDR3 sequence (DNA): TGTGCCAGTAGTGCCGGACTAGCGGGATACACCGGGGAGCTGTTTTTT. This encodes CASSAGLAGYTGELFF.

This chain connects TRBV18 to TRBJ1-5; D is unresolved. The CDR3 totals 12 residues. The V gene lost 2 bases and the J gene lost 6 bases, with 5 bases spanning the gap. CDR1 is KGHSH, CDR2 LQKENI, per germline. The CDR3 DNA reads as TGTGCCAGCTCACCAGGGAGTCAGCCCCAGCATTTT. As protein: CASSPGSQPQHF.

The chain employs TRBV5-8 and TRBJ2-1, with 7 bases aligning to TRBD1. The CDR3 covers 15 residues. V lost 0 bases, J lost 6 bases, and 6 bases stayed unmatched. Germline lookup yields CDR1 SGHTS and CDR2 YDEGEE. Here the CDR3 DNA reads TGTGCCAGCAGCTTGGGGACAGGTTCCCCCAATGAGCAGTTCTTC. Translating it yields CASSLGTGSPNEQFF. The full variable domain, rest sourced from reference TRBV5-8 and TRBJ2-1, is EAGVTQSPTHLIKTRGQQATLRCSPISGHTSVYWYQQALGLGLQFLLWYDEGEERNRGNFPPRFSGRQFPNYSSELNVNALELEDSALYLCASSLGTGSPNEQFFGPGTRLTVL.

The chain uses TRBV5-1 and TRBJ2-6; D possibly corresponds to TRBD1 (5 bases). From germline, CDR1 is SGHRS and CDR2 YFSETQ. This CDR3 comprises 16 residues. Trimming pared 0 bases from V and 1 base from J, leaving 8 bases between. CDR3 region: CASSLAQGSGANVLTF. Here the CDR3 DNA reads TGCGCCAGCAGCTTGGCTCAGGGATCTGGGGCCAACGTCCTGACTTTC.

This rearrangement joins TRBV7-2 to TRBJ1-5; a possible D gene is TRBD1 (6 bases). The CDR3 loop spans 13 amino acids. Trimming took off 1 base at V and 9 bases at J, with 10 bases between the two ends. Germline CDR1 SGHTA, CDR2 FQGNSA. The CDR3 reads CASSLETGRPQHF. CDR3 in DNA: TGTGCCAGCAGCTTAGAAACAGGGAGGCCCCAGCATTTT.

This chain joins TRBV7-6 and TRBJ2-1; TRBD2 matches 9 bases. The germline V gene has CDR1 SGHVS and CDR2 FNYEAQ. The CDR3 spans 17 residues. The ends lost 1 base at V and 9 bases at J; junction bases unmatched: 13. The CDR3 protein is CASSLEIGAGGSIEQFF. The CDR3 DNA reads TGTGCCAGCAGCTTAGAGATCGGAGCGGGAGGTAGTATTGAGCAGTTCTTC.

This chain joins TRBV3-1 (or the pseudogene TRBV3-2) and TRBJ2-7, with D possibly matching TRBD1 (6 bases). V was shortened by 5 bases and J by 0 bases, with 11 bases between the two germline ends. The CDR3 contains 14 residues. Germline loops: CDR1 LGHDT, CDR2 YNNKEL (reference sequence). The CDR3 is CASSKTGGSYEQYF. The CDR3, as DNA: TGTGCCAGCAGCAAGACAGGCGGCTCCTACGAGCAGTACTTC.

J is TRBJ2-7 and V is TRBV5-8; no clear D gene. The CDR3 loop spans 13 amino acids. CDR1 and CDR2 (germline): SGHTS, YDEGEE. V was clipped by 0 bases and J by 3 bases, with 7 bases between them. CDR3: CASSLGQNYEQYV. CDR3 nucleotide sequence: TGTGCCAGCAGCTTGGGGCAGAACTACGAGCAGTACGTC.

The chain recombines TRBV7-9 with TRBJ1-6; D is uncertain. The CDR3 contains 11 residues. With 5 bases removed from V and 7 bases from J, the gap between germline ends came to 3 bases. Per the germline V gene, CDR1 is SEHNR and CDR2 is FQNEAQ (reference sequence). CDR3 protein: CASSTNSPLHF. For the CDR3, the DNA is TGTGCCAGCAGCACAAATTCACCCCTCCACTTT.

The CDR3 DNA reads as TGTGCCAGCAGTGAAGCGCTTCTGACTGGCAGGGGGAATTCACCCCTCCACTTT. Amino acids: CASSEALLTGRGNSPLHF. The rearrangement links TRBV6-1 to TRBJ1-6, with TRBD1 matching 7 bases. V lost 0 bases and J lost 7; bases outside the gene matches: 12. The germline V gene has CDR1 MNHNS and CDR2 SASEGT. The CDR3 runs to 18 residues.

As DNA, the CDR3 is TGTGCCAGCAGTGAGGGACTAGGGAACACCGGGGAGCTGTTTTTT. It yields the protein CASSEGLGNTGELFF. The V gene is TRBV6-1, the J gene TRBJ2-2; 8 nucleotides line up with TRBD2. The V gene end was trimmed by 3 bases and the J gene end by 1 base; junction bases not matched to a gene: 1. The germline gives CDR1 MNHNS, CDR2 SASEGT. CDR3 length equals 15 residues.

The rearrangement uses TRBV7-3 and TRBJ2-2, with D maybe TRBD1 (7 bases). The CDR3 covers 15 residues. The ends were cut back, 2 bases at V and 5 bases at J, with 12 bases in the middle. The germline CDR1 and CDR2 sequences are SGHTA and FQGTGA. Here the CDR3 reads CASSLEGGQTGELFF. The CDR3 DNA reads as TGTGCCAGCAGCTTAGAGGGGGGACAGACCGGGGAGCTGTTTTTT.

This chain links TRBV9 with TRBJ1-4; 7 bases align to TRBD1. The CDR3 has 14 residues. V was pared by 3 bases and J by 4 bases, with 3 bases of the junction left unmatched. Germline CDR1 SGDLS, CDR2 YYNGEE. The CDR3 region is CASSEGQINEKLFF. CDR3 DNA: TGTGCCAGCAGCGAGGGACAGATTAATGAAAAACTGTTTTTT.

V usage is TRBV6-2 or TRBV6-3 and J usage is TRBJ2-3; D might be TRBD1 (5 bases). Germline-derived CDR1 and CDR2 are MNHEY and SVGEGT. The CDR3 is 14 amino acids. Trimming left V 5 bases short and J 0 bases short, with 9 bases between. For the CDR3, the DNA is TGTGCCAGCAGTGACCAGGGTAGCACAGATACGCAGTATTTT. This gives the protein CASSDQGSTDTQYF.

The gene calls are TRBV7-2 and TRBJ2-3, with 9 nucleotides matching TRBD1. This CDR3 spans 16 amino acids. Trimming removed 4 bases from V and 5 bases from J; junction bases left unmatched: 10. The germline V gene has CDR1 SGHTA and CDR2 FQGNSA. For the CDR3, the DNA is TGTGCCAGCAGCTCCTCTCGTCCGGGACAGGGAGATACGCAGTATTTT. It encodes CASSSSRPGQGDTQYF.

In its sample, this clone was seen once. The rearrangement uses TRBV27 and TRBJ2-6; 12 bases are a match to TRBD1. Germline V CDR1 and CDR2: MNHEY, SMNVEV (reference sequence). The CDR3 consists of 20 residues. J was trimmed by 4 bases and V by 5 bases; bases with no gene match: 15. CDR3 sequence: CASSLLRPGQGAIGANVLTF. In nucleotides, the CDR3 is TGTGCCAGCAGTCTCTTACGGCCGGGACAGGGGGCAATCGGGGCCAACGTCCTGACTTTC.

This chain connects TRBV7-6 to TRBJ2-2; 10 bases align to TRBD1. The CDR3 extends over 14 amino acids. V shed 5 bases, J shed 4 bases, and the junction held 1 base outside the gene matches. Germline V gene data show CDR1 as SGHVS and CDR2 as FNYEAQ. The CDR3 is CASSRQGATGELFF. In DNA, the CDR3 is TGTGCCAGCAGCAGACAGGGGGCCACCGGGGAGCTGTTTTTT.

The J gene is TRBJ1-1, the V gene TRBV3-1 (or the pseudogene TRBV3-2); D gene ambiguous. Germline V CDR1 and CDR2: LGHDT, YNNKEL (reference sequence). V was shortened by 1 base and J by 1 base, with 7 bases between the two germline ends. CDR3 length: 14 amino acids. The DNA of the CDR3 is TGTGCCAGCAGCCAAGTCGGTGGGAACACTGAAGCTTTCTTT. Translation gives CASSQVGGNTEAFF.

J is TRBJ1-1 and V is TRBV28; perhaps TRBD1 as D (6 bases). The V end was cut by 2 bases, the J end by 3 bases, with 13 bases between. CDR1 is MDHEN, CDR2 SYDVKM, per germline. The CDR3 sequence is 15 residues long. CDR3 region: CASSLPSGVYTEAFF. The CDR3, as DNA: TGTGCCAGCAGTTTACCTTCAGGGGTTTACACTGAAGCTTTCTTT.